This is a list of T cell receptor beta chains from one sample in a study of patients and donors after allogeneic stem cell transplantation. Using its own MiXCR run on the RT-PCR reads, TCRdb lists one record per CDR3 protein. The sample yields some 880,000 distinct CDR3 sequences, approximately 19% seen once. The sample comprised blood, either unsorted or a sorted T cell fraction (not recorded which). The receptors stem from a human donor who was either an allogeneic HSCT recipient or a stem cell or donor lymphocyte infusion donor (not recorded which). It is not recorded whose cells these are; they may come from a transplant donor. Each CDR3 is given with its conserved first and last residue.

cdr3_aa: CASSLDQTSYEQYF
v_call: TRBV5-6

cdr3_aa: CASVQSYNEQFF
v_call: TRBV7-2

cdr3_aa: CASSQDPGVGRNEQFF
v_call: TRBV3-1

cdr3_aa: CSARGGNIQYF
v_call: TRBV20-1

cdr3_aa: CASSREETQFF
v_call: TRBV6-2/TRBV6-3

cdr3_aa: CSAPGQRVRNTEAFF
v_call: TRBV20-1

cdr3_aa: CASSQDRRSPYEQYF
v_call: TRBV4-3

cdr3_aa: CASNPSLGQGYTEAFF
v_call: TRBV19

cdr3_aa: CASSPPYASTTDTQYF
v_call: TRBV18

cdr3_aa: CSAEDRVSTDTQYF
v_call: TRBV20-1

cdr3_aa: CATSDTRRRDNEQFF
v_call: TRBV24-1

cdr3_aa: CASTRGRRNTEAFF
v_call: TRBV2